The 28 T cell receptor beta chains in this list originate from one sample, sequenced in a study of blood T cell repertoires in COVID-19. Here immunoSEQ multiplex PCR was the method, and the copy in TCRdb shows in-frame clones only, minus some. The data contain around 270,000 clones, 70% to 90% of them singletons. Material: peripheral blood. Source of these receptors: a human donor with COVID-19, enrolled during active disease. The donor label of this sample is uncertain.

J is TRBJ1-5 and V is TRBV6-5; the match to TRBD1 covers 8 bases. CDR1 is MNHEY, CDR2 SVGAGI, per germline. CDR3 length equals 14 residues. V trimming: 8 bases; J trimming: 0 bases; junction bases outside the gene matches: 3. CDR3 coding DNA: TGTGCCAGCGACAGGGGCAATAGCAATCAGCCCCAGCATTTT. Its protein product is CASDRGNSNQPQHF.

The chain joins TRBV19 to TRBJ1-2, with D tentatively TRBD1 (5 bases). The germline gives CDR1 LNHDA, CDR2 SQIVND (reference sequence). Between the trimmed V and J ends, which lost 2 bases and 2 bases, there was a span of 12 bases. CDR3 length: 15 amino acids. In nucleotides, the CDR3 is TGTGCCAGTAGTATACCGACAGCAGAAAACTATGGCTACACCTTC. It codes for CASSIPTAENYGYTF.

The CDR3 nucleotides are TGTGCCAGAGGGGGACGGTATCGAGATCAGCCCCAGCATTTT. Translating gives CARGGRYRDQPQHF. The genes are TRBV27 and TRBJ1-5; D may be TRBD1 (6 bases). The germline V gene has CDR1 MNHEY and CDR2 SMNVEV (reference sequence). The length of the CDR3 is 14 residues. The V end lost 9 bases, the J end lost 5 bases, and 17 bases lay between the germline ends.

The rearrangement joins TRBV29-1 to TRBJ1-4; TRBD1 is a possible D gene (5 bases). The CDR3 has 13 residues. Germline V gene data show CDR1 as SQVTM and CDR2 as ANQGSEA. V shed 5 bases and J shed 5 bases, with 12 bases lying between them. The CDR3 loop reads CSVIGGGNEKLFF. In DNA, the CDR3 is TGCAGCGTTATCGGCGGGGGGAATGAAAAACTGTTTTTT.

J is TRBJ2-3 and V is TRBV6-5; the match to TRBD2 covers 14 bases. With V trimmed by 0 bases and J by 6 bases, 2 bases remained unmatched. The germline gives CDR1 MNHEY, CDR2 SVGAGI. This CDR3 comprises 16 residues. This CDR3 is CASSYSGLAGVDTQYF. CDR3 bases: TGTGCCAGCAGTTACTCGGGACTAGCGGGAGTGGATACGCAGTATTTT.

The V and J genes are TRBV6-6 and TRBJ1-6; 7 bases agree with TRBD1. The V segment lost 5 bases and the J segment 5 bases; nucleotides outside the gene matches: 12. The CDR3 totals 17 residues. Germline V gene sequence: CDR1 MNHNY, CDR2 SVGAGI (reference sequence). The CDR3 protein is CASSRSGGTVHNSPLHF. DNA for the CDR3: TGTGCCAGCAGTCGTAGCGGGGGGACAGTCCATAATTCACCCCTCCACTTT.

This clone was recorded once. This chain links TRBV7-2 with TRBJ2-3, with 8 bases fitting TRBD2. The CDR3 length is 18 residues. Germline V gives CDR1 SGHTA, CDR2 FQGNSA. The ends lost 3 bases at V and 4 bases at J; junction bases unmatched: 15. The CDR3 DNA follows: TGTGCCAGCAGCTTTTGGCTCTGGACGGGAGGGTTCGCAGATACGCAGTATTTT. This translates into CASSFWLWTGGFADTQYF.

The chain recombines TRBV19 with TRBJ1-5, with TRBD1 matching 9 bases. V lost 5 bases, J lost 4 bases, and 6 bases stayed unmatched. This CDR3 comprises 15 residues. Germline-derived CDR1 and CDR2 are LNHDA and SQIVND (reference sequence). CDR3 region: CASSSSGTGNQPQHF. The CDR3 DNA reads as TGTGCCAGTAGTTCCTCCGGGACAGGGAATCAGCCCCAGCATTTT.

The rearrangement uses TRBV19 and TRBJ2-1, with 8 bases aligning to TRBD1. Trimming cost V 3 bases and J 9 bases; bases outside gene matches: 10. CDR3 size: 15 residues. Germline loops: CDR1 LNHDA, CDR2 SQIVND (reference sequence). The CDR3 protein is CASSIKSGQGGEQFF. CDR3 bases: TGTGCCAGTAGTATTAAGTCTGGACAGGGCGGTGAGCAGTTCTTC.

The gene calls are TRBV30 and TRBJ2-5; 7 bases match TRBD2. The CDR3 totals 13 residues. With 6 bases clipped from V and 5 bases from J, the junction kept 9 bases outside the gene matches. CDR1 is GTSNPN, CDR2 SVGIG, per germline (reference sequence). As DNA, the CDR3 is TGTGCCTGTTGGAGCGGGAAGGCTGAGACCCAGTACTTC. This translates into CACWSGKAETQYF.

The CDR3 here is CASSLRDSYYSGNTIYF. CDR3 nucleotides: TGTGCCAGCAGCTTGAGGGACAGCTATTACTCTGGAAACACCATATATTTT. The genes are TRBV5-6 and TRBJ1-3; 7 bases align to TRBD1. Germline V CDR1 and CDR2: SGHDT, YYEEEE. CDR3 length: 17 amino acids. J gave up 0 bases and V 1 base, and 7 bases lay outside the gene matches.

The rearrangement uses TRBV3-1 (or the pseudogene TRBV3-2) and TRBJ2-7; D perhaps matches TRBD1 (6 bases). The germline V and J ends were trimmed by 1 base and 3 bases, with 10 bases remaining between them. CDR1 and CDR2 from the germline V gene are LGHDT and YNNKEL (reference sequence). There are 14 residues in the CDR3. The CDR3 region is CASSQAGQYYEQYF. CDR3 bases: TGTGCCAGCAGCCAAGCCGGACAGTACTACGAGCAGTACTTC.

DNA of the CDR3: TGTGCCAGCAGCCCCCAGCGACAGAGTTACAATGAGCAGTTCTTC. The encoded protein is CASSPQRQSYNEQFF. The rearrangement uses TRBV3-1 (or the pseudogene TRBV3-2) and TRBJ2-1; TRBD1 might be the D (5 bases). Trimming pared 4 bases from V and 4 bases from J, leaving 14 bases between. Germline lookup yields CDR1 LGHDT and CDR2 YNNKEL (reference sequence). The CDR3 contains 15 residues.

The chain links TRBV12-3 or TRBV12-4 to TRBJ1-4; D remains ambiguous. The CDR3 sequence is 13 residues long. The ends were cut back, 4 bases at V and 3 bases at J, with 6 bases in the middle. DNA of the CDR3: TGTGCCAGCAGTTGGGGAGCTAATGAAAAACTGTTTTTT. It encodes CASSWGANEKLFF.

The rearrangement links TRBV5-1 to TRBJ2-1; possibly TRBD2 for D (5 bases). CDR1 SGHRS and CDR2 YFSETQ come from the germline V gene. The germline V and J ends were trimmed by 5 bases and 1 base, with 13 bases remaining between them. The CDR3 has 15 amino acids. CDR3 in amino acids: CASSRSGDSYNEQFF. CDR3 coding DNA: TGCGCCAGCAGTCGAAGCGGAGATTCCTACAATGAGCAGTTCTTC.

In DNA form, the CDR3 reads TGTGCCAGTAGTACCTCCCGGGACAGGGGACGTGAAAAACTGTTTTTT. Its translation is CASSTSRDRGREKLFF. This chain links TRBV19 with TRBJ1-4, with 10 bases matching TRBD1. The junction had 9 bases not matched to a gene; V was cut back by 4 bases and J by 7 bases. The germline gives CDR1 LNHDA, CDR2 SQIVND (reference sequence). The CDR3 is made up of 16 amino acids.

V is TRBV23-1 and J is TRBJ1-5, with 9 bases identical to TRBD1. TRBV23-1 is an ORF for which the function is uncertain. The CDR3 covers 17 residues. V dropped 0 bases and J dropped 6; count of bases not matched to a gene: 9. CDR3 coding DNA: TGCGCCAGCAGTCAATCCACTCACGACAGGGGGGGTCAGCCCCAGCATTTT. It encodes CASSQSTHDRGGQPQHF.

V gene TRBV25-1 combines with J gene TRBJ1-2; tentative D call: TRBD1 (6 bases). Germline V gives CDR1 MGHDK, CDR2 SYGVNS. The CDR3 has 13 amino acids. V shed 5 bases and J shed 5 bases, with 12 bases lying between them. The CDR3 bases are TGTGCCAGCAGTCGGACAGAACTGTATGGCTACACCTTC. It codes for CASSRTELYGYTF.

This chain links TRBV2 with TRBJ2-3, with a possible D match to TRBD1 (5 bases). The CDR3 totals 14 residues. Germline values: CDR1 SNHLY, CDR2 FYNNEI. The V end was cut by 11 bases, the J end by 6 bases, with 21 bases between. This CDR3 reads CADSARLGRDTQYF. The CDR3 DNA follows: TGTGCCGACAGTGCCCGACTGGGGCGGGATACGCAGTATTTT.

This clone was seen once. This rearrangement joins TRBV28 to TRBJ1-2; maybe TRBD1 (6 bases). CDR1 MDHEN and CDR2 SYDVKM come from the germline V gene. Trimming took 3 bases from V and 1 from J, leaving 15 bases between them. CDR3 size: 16 residues. This CDR3 reads CASSFSGGADNYGYTF. As DNA, the CDR3 is TGTGCCAGCAGTTTCTCGGGGGGCGCGGATAACTATGGCTACACCTTC.

The V and J genes are TRBV28 and TRBJ1-3; unclear D gene. The CDR3 has 15 residues. V dropped 2 bases and J dropped 4 bases, with 12 bases sitting between them. Germline V gives CDR1 MDHEN, CDR2 SYDVKM. In DNA form, the CDR3 reads TGTGCCAGCAGTTTACTCCCGGGAAGCGGAAACACCATATATTTT. Amino acids: CASSLLPGSGNTIYF. The full variable domain, rest sourced from reference TRBV28 and TRBJ1-3, is DVKVTQSSRYLVKRTGEKVFLECVQDMDHENMFWYRQDPGLGLRLIYFSYDVKMKEKGDIPEGYSVSREKKERFSLILESASTNQTSMYLCASSLLPGSGNTIYFGEGSWLTVV.

The rearrangement joins TRBV5-5 to TRBJ1-6; the D gene is possibly TRBD1 (6 bases). Trimming removed 4 bases at V and 9 bases at J, with 14 bases between. Germline CDR1 SGHKS, CDR2 YYEKEE (reference sequence). CDR3 length: 14 amino acids. The chain's CDR3 is CASSLQLQGSPLHF. CDR3 coding DNA: TGTGCCAGCAGCCTCCAACTACAGGGTTCACCCCTCCACTTT.

The genes are TRBV6-1 and TRBJ2-1, with D uncertain. The V and J ends lost 0 bases and 4 bases respectively, with 7 bases between them. Per germline, CDR1 MNHNS and CDR2 SASEGT. This CDR3 contains 14 residues. Here the CDR3 reads CASSEASVYNEQFF. CDR3 sequence (DNA): TGTGCCAGCAGTGAAGCTTCCGTATACAATGAGCAGTTCTTC.

The DNA of the CDR3 is TGTGCCAGCAGAAGGGGACAGGGGATTTATGGCTACACCTTC. The encoded protein is CASRRGQGIYGYTF. The chain carries TRBV6-5 and TRBJ1-2; 10 nucleotides line up with TRBD1. J was trimmed by 5 bases and V by 6 bases; bases with no gene match: 6. Germline lookup yields CDR1 MNHEY and CDR2 SVGAGI. The length of the CDR3 is 14 residues.

The chain is built from TRBV7-2 and TRBJ2-1, with TRBD2 matching over 7 bases. The trim removed 4 bases at V and 8 bases at J, leaving 11 bases unmatched. CDR3 length: 15 residues. Germline V gene lookup returns CDR1 SGHTA and CDR2 FQGNSA. CDR3: CASSSQPGLSYEQFF. The CDR3 region has the DNA TGTGCCAGCAGCTCGCAACCGGGACTATCTTATGAGCAGTTCTTC.

Details on this clone: Mismatch with germline at one junction end may stem from a read error. J is TRBJ1-2 and V is TRBV6-5; tentatively, D is TRBD1 (5 bases). The CDR3 spans 13 residues. Germline-derived CDR1 and CDR2 are MNHEY and SVGAGI. CDR3 DNA: TGTGCCAGCAGTGACTCGTCAGGGTATGGCTACACCTTC. Translated: CASSDSSGYGYTF.

The genes are TRBV7-2 and TRBJ1-5; 10 positions match TRBD1. CDR1 and CDR2 (germline): SGHTA, FQGNSA. The V segment lost 4 bases and the J segment 7 bases; nucleotides outside the gene matches: 7. This CDR3 has 15 amino acids. This CDR3 reads CASSSTGGRGQPQHF. The CDR3 region has the DNA TGTGCCAGCAGCTCGACAGGGGGCCGAGGACAGCCCCAGCATTTT. Full variable domain (rest looked up from reference TRBV7-2 and TRBJ1-5): GAGVSQSPSNKVTEKGKDVELRCDPISGHTALYWYRQSLGQGLEFLIYFQGNSAPDKSGLPSDRFSAERTGGSVSTLTIQRTQQEDSAVYLCASSSTGGRGQPQHFGDGTRLSIL.

In its sample, this clone was seen once. The V call is TRBV5-1, the J call TRBJ1-2; TRBD1 matches 8 bases. The germline CDR1 and CDR2 sequences are SGHRS and YFSETQ. The CDR3 extends over 17 amino acids. The V and J ends lost 3 bases and 4 bases, in that order; junction bases with no gene match: 14. The CDR3 region is CASSSILSTGAFYGYTF. CDR3 in DNA: TGCGCCAGCAGCTCGATTCTCTCGACAGGGGCCTTCTATGGCTACACCTTC.